One sample yielded the 2 T cell receptor beta chains listed below, sequenced in a study of T cell responses to AZD1222 COVID-19 vaccine. Some clones are missing from TCRdb's copy, which holds only in-frame ones; the method was immunoSEQ multiplex PCR. The table shows tens of thousands of clones, with around three quarters occurring only once. The sequences come from peripheral blood, collected 28 days after the second AZD1222 dose. These receptors came from an adult who received the AZD1222 COVID-19 vaccine.

The chain joins TRBV6-1 to TRBJ2-3; no clear D. V was cut by 10 bases and J by 2 bases, with 16 bases left in between. Germline lookup yields CDR1 MNHNS and CDR2 SASEGT. This CDR3 region has 14 residues. Here the CDR3 reads CATIRDSLTDTQYF. CDR3 DNA: TGTGCCACCATTAGGGATTCCCTCACAGATACGCAGTATTTT.

This clone has just one count. The V call is TRBV10-3, the J call TRBJ1-1; a possible D gene is TRBD1 (5 bases). CDR1 is ENHRY, CDR2 SYGVKD, per germline. This CDR3 has 14 amino acids. Trimming stripped 6 bases from V and 1 base from J, with 12 bases between. CDR3 sequence reads: CAISSSQGNTEAFF. The CDR3 coding sequence is TGTGCCATCAGCTCTTCCCAGGGGAACACTGAAGCTTTCTTT.